This entry features one T cell receptor beta chain sequence. Its antigen is as yet unknown. Study observations and caveats: Tumor Treg TCRs overlapped most with tumor naive CD4+ cells. Tumor memory CD4+ T cell TCR gene usage clustered with blood and lymph node memory CD4+ cells and lymph node naive CD4+ cells. Larger-cohort validation covered only one TCR beta V-J rearrangement.

CDR1 SGHRS and CDR2 YFSETQ come from the germline V gene. The V and J ends lost 8 bases and 3 bases, in that order; junction bases with no gene match: 10. There are 16 residues in the CDR3. The sorted Tregs were CD4+CD25+CD127-/low cells. Full-length variable regions came from constant-region reverse primers plus semi-nested Nested Universal Primer A PCR. Each CDR3 protein is one row after TCRdb ran MiXCR on the 5' RACE reads. The table shows approximately 40,000 distinct CDR3 sequences, with around 20% occurring only once. The sample was Tregs sorted from blood. The chain links TRBV5-1 to TRBJ2-2; 10 bases align to TRBD1. The sequence came from a female donor with breast cancer. CDR3 DNA: TGCGCCAGTCGGGGGCCGGGACAGGGGTACACCGGGGAGCTGTTTTTT. It translates to CASRGPGQGYTGELFF.